Listed below are T cell receptor beta chains from one sample, sequenced in a study of chemoradiotherapy in HPV16-positive cancers. This table comes from immunoSEQ multiplex PCR, and its TCRdb copy is limited to in-frame clones, with some not included. The data hold about 1,900 clones, with about 80% observed a single time. The source material was tumor tissue, sampled from a patient who underwent chemoradiotherapy. These receptors came from a human donor with HPV-associated anogenital cancer. Each CDR3 is given with its conserved first and last residue. The D gene is left open where the match is weak. For some rows the clone size is stated as once, few or many, or as a class when expanded; others skip it.

d_gene	v_gene	abundance	j_gene	CDR3nt	CDR3aa
NA	TRBV6-4	NA	TRBJ2-3	TGTGCCAGCAGAGGATCGACAGATACGCAGTATTTT	CASRGSTDTQYF
NA	TRBV7-6	NA	TRBJ2-3	TGTGCCAGCAGCTTGTCGGGGGTCGGGTCAAGCACAGATACGCAGTATTTT	CASSLSGVGSSTDTQYF
TRBD2	TRBV5-6	NA	TRBJ2-7	TGTGCCAGCAGCCGACTAGCGGGAGGGCGAAATTTCTACGAGCAGTACTTC	CASSRLAGGRNFYEQYF
TRBD2	TRBV6-1	few	TRBJ2-7	TGTGCCACACGGACTAGCGGGGTCTACGAGCAGTACTTC	CATRTSGVYEQYF
NA	TRBV2	NA	TRBJ2-7	TGTGCCAGCAGTGTTGGACAGTCCTACGAGCAGTACTTC	CASSVGQSYEQYF
NA	TRBV13	NA	TRBJ1-2	TGTGCCAGCAGCTTAGGTACAGGGAACTATGGCTACACCTTC	CASSLGTGNYGYTF
TRBD2	TRBV6-5	NA	TRBJ2-1	TGTGCCAATAGCGGGAGCTCCTACAATGAGCAGTTCTTC	CANSGSSYNEQFF
TRBD2	TRBV7-8	few	TRBJ2-7	TGTGCCAGCAGCTCCACTAGCGGGATTACCTACGAGCAGTACTTC	CASSSTSGITYEQYF
NA	TRBV14	NA	TRBJ1-1	TGTGCCAGCAGCCGAAGTATGAACACTGAAGCTTTCTTT	CASSRSMNTEAFF
NA	TRBV10-3	few	TRBJ1-5	TGTGCCATCAGTGAAGATCTGGCACAGCCCCAGCATTTT	CAISEDLAQPQHF
NA	TRBV27	NA	TRBJ1-1	TGTGCCAGCACCCCCCGCGGGCCTTCTGAAGCTTTCTTT	CASTPRGPSEAFF
NA	TRBV7-9	NA	TRBJ1-5	TGTGCCAGCAGCCTGTCGGGACTGGATAGCCAGCCCCAGCATTTT	CASSLSGLDSQPQHF